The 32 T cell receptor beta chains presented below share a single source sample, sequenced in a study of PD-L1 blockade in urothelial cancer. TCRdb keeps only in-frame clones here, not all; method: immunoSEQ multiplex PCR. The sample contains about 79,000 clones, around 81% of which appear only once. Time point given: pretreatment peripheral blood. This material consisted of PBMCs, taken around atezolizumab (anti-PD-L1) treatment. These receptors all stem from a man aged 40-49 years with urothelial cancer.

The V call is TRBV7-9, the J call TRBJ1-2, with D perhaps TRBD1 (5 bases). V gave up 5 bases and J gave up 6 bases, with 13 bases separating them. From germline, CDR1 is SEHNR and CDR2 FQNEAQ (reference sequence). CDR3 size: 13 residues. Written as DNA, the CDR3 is TGTGCCAGCAGCACTCGGACAACGGATGGCTACACCTTC. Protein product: CASSTRTTDGYTF.

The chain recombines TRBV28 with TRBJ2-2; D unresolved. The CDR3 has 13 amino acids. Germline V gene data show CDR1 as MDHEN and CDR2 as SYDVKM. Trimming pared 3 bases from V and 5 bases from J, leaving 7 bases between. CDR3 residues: CASSFGRTGELFF. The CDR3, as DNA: TGTGCCAGCAGTTTTGGTCGGACCGGGGAGCTGTTTTTT.

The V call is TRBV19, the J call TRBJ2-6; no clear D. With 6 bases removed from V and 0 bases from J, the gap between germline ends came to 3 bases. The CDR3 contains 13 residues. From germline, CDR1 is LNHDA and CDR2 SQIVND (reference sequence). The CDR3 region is CASSNSGANVLTF. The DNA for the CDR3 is TGTGCCAGTAGCAACTCTGGGGCCAACGTCCTGACTTTC.

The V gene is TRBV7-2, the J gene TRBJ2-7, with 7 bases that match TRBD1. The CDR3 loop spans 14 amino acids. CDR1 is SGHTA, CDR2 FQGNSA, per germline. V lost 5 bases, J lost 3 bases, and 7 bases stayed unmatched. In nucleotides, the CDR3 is TGTGCCAGCAGCCTACAGACAGGGTTCTACGAGCAGTACTTC. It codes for CASSLQTGFYEQYF.

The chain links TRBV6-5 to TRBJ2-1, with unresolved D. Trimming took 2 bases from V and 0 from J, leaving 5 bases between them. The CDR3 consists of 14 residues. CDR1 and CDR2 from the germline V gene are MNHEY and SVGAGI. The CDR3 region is CASSYESSYNEQFF. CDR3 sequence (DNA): TGTGCCAGCAGTTACGAGAGCTCCTACAATGAGCAGTTCTTC.

The CDR3 region has the DNA TGTGCCAGCAGATCCGGACGGGGAGCTGGGGCCAACGTCCTGACTTTC. Protein product: CASRSGRGAGANVLTF. This rearrangement joins TRBV7-9 to TRBJ2-6; D is possibly TRBD2 (5 bases). The CDR3 covers 16 residues. The germline V gene encodes CDR1 SEHNR and CDR2 FQNEAQ (reference sequence). With 6 bases removed from V and 2 bases from J, the gap between germline ends came to 14 bases.

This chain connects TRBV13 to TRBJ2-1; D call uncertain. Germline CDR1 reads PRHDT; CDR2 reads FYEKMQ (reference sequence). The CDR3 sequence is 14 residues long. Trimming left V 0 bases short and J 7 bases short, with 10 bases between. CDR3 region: CASSLGQVLNEQFF. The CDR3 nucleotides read TGTGCCAGCAGCTTAGGCCAAGTTCTAAATGAGCAGTTCTTC.

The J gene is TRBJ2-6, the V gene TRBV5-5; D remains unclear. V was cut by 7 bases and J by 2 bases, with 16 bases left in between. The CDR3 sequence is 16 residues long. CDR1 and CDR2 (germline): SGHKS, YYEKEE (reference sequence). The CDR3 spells CASGQAVGAGANVLTF. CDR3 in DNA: TGTGCCAGCGGCCAAGCCGTGGGCGCTGGGGCCAACGTCCTGACTTTC.

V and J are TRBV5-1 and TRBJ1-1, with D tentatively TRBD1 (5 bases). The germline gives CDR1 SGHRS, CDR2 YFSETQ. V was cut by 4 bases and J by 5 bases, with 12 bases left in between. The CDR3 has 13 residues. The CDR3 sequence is CASSADSQTEAFF. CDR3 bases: TGCGCCAGCAGCGCTGACAGTCAAACTGAAGCTTTCTTT. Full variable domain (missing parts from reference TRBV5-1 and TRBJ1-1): KAGVTQTPRYLIKTRGQQVTLSCSPISGHRSVSWYQQTPGQGLQFLFEYFSETQRNKGNFPGRFSGRQFSNSRSEMNVSTLELGDSALYLCASSADSQTEAFFGQGTRLTVV.

Here the CDR3 reads CASSYPGQGAGEQYF. CDR3 in DNA: TGTGCCAGCAGCTATCCGGGACAGGGAGCGGGTGAGCAGTACTTC. The chain employs TRBV7-9 and TRBJ2-7, with 9 bases identical to TRBD1. V shed 4 bases, J shed 7 bases, and the junction held 11 bases outside the gene matches. There are 15 residues in the CDR3. Germline loops: CDR1 SEHNR, CDR2 FQNEAQ (reference sequence).

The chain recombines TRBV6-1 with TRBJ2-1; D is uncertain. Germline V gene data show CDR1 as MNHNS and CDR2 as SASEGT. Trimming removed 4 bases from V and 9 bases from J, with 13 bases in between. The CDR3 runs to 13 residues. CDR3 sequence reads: CASSGSYSPEQFF. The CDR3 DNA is TGTGCCAGCAGTGGTTCGTATTCCCCTGAGCAGTTCTTC.

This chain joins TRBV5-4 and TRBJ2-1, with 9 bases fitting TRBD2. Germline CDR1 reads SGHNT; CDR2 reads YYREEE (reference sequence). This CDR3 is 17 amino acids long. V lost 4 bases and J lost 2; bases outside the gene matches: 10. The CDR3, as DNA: TGTGCCAGCAGCGCTTCTAGCGGGATCATTGCCTACAATGAGCAGTTCTTC. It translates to CASSASSGIIAYNEQFF.

CDR3 sequence reads: CASTWRGTGLYEQYF. The CDR3 region has the DNA TGTGCCAGCACCTGGAGGGGGACAGGGCTCTACGAGCAGTACTTC. The chain joins TRBV6-1 to TRBJ2-7, with 9 bases aligning to TRBD1. This CDR3 spans 15 amino acids. V dropped 7 bases and J dropped 3; count of bases not matched to a gene: 10. The V gene's germline CDR1 is MNHNS and CDR2 SASEGT.

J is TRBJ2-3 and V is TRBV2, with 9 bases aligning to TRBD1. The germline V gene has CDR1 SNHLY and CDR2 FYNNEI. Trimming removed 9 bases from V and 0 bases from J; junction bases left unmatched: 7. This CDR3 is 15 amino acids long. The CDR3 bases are TGTGCCAGTCATAGGACAGGGGCCAGCACAGATACGCAGTATTTT. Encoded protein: CASHRTGASTDTQYF.

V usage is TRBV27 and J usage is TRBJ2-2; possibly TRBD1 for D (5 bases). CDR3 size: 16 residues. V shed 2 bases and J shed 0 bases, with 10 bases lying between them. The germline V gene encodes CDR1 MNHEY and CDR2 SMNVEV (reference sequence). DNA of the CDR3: TGTGCCAGCAGTTTAAGATGGGGCCCGAACACCGGGGAGCTGTTTTTT. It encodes CASSLRWGPNTGELFF.

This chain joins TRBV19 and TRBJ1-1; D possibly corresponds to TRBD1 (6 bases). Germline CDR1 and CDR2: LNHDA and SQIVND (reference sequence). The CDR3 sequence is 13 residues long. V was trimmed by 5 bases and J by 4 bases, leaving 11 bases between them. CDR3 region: CASSHGQPTEAFF. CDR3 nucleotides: TGTGCCAGTAGTCACGGACAGCCCACTGAAGCTTTCTTT.

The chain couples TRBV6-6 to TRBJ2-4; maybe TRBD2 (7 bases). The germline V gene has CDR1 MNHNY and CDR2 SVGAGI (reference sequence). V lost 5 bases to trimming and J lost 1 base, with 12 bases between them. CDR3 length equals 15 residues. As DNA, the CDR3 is TGTGCCAGCAGTCGAGGGGGGGAGGCCAAAAACATTCAGTACTTC. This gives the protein CASSRGGEAKNIQYF.

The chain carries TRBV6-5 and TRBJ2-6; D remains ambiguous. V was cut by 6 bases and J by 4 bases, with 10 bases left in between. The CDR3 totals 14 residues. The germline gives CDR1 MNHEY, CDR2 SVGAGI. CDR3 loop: CASSPSGGANVLTF. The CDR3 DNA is TGTGCCAGCAGCCCCTCCGGGGGGGCCAACGTCCTGACTTTC.

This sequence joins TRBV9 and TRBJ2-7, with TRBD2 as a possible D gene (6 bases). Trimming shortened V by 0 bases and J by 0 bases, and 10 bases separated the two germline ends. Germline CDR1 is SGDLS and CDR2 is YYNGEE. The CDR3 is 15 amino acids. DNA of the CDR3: TGTGCCAGCAGCGTAGGGGGGGTTAGCTCCTACGAGCAGTACTTC. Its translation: CASSVGGVSSYEQYF.

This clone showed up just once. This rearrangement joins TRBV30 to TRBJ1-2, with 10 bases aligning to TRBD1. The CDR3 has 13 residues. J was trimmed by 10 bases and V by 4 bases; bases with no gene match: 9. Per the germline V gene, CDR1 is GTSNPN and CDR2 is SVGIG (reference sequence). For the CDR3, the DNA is TGTGCCTGGACCGCCGGGACAGGGGATTTCTACACCTTC. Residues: CAWTAGTGDFYTF.

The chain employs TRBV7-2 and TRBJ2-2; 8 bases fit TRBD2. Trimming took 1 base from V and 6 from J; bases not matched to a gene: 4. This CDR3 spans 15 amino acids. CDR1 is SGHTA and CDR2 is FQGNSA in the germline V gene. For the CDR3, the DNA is TGTGCCAGCAGCTTAGAAGCGGGAGATCCCGGGGAGCTGTTTTTT. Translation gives CASSLEAGDPGELFF.

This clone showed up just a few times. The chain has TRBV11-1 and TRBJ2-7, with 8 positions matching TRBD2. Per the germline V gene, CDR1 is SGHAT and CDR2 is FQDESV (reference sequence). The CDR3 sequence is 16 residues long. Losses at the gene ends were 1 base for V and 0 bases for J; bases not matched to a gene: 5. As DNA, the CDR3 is TGTGCCAGCAGCTTAGAAGCTAGCGGGTCCTCCTACGAGCAGTACTTC. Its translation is CASSLEASGSSYEQYF.

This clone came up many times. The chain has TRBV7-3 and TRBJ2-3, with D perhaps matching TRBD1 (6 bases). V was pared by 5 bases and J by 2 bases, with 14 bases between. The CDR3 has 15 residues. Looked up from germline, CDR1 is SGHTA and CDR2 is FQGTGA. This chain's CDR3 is CASSRGTHHTDTQYF. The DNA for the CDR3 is TGTGCCAGCAGCAGAGGGACACATCACACAGATACGCAGTATTTT.

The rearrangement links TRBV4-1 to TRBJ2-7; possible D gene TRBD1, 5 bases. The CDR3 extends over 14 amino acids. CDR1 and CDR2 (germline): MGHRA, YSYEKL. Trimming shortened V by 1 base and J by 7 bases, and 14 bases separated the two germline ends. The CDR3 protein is CASSQVSLPGEQYF. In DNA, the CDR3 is TGCGCCAGCAGCCAAGTCTCCCTCCCAGGGGAGCAGTACTTC.

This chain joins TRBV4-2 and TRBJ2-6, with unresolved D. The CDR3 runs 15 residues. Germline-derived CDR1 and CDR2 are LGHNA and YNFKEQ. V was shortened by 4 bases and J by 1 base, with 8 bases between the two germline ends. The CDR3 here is CASSPAGSGANVLTF. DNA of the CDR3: TGTGCCAGCAGCCCGGCCGGGTCTGGGGCCAACGTCCTGACTTTC.

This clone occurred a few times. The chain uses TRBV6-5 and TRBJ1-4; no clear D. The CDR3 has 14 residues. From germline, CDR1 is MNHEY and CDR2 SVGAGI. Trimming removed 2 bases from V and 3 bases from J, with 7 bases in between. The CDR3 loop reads CASSYRSSNEKLFF. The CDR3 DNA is TGTGCCAGCAGTTACAGGAGTTCTAATGAAAAACTGTTTTTT.

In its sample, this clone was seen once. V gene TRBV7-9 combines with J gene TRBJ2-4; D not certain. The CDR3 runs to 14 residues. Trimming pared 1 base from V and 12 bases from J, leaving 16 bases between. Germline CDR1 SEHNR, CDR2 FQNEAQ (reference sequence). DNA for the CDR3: TGTGCCAGCAGCTTAGAGGCGGTTGGGTCCAATCAGTACTTC. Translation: CASSLEAVGSNQYF.

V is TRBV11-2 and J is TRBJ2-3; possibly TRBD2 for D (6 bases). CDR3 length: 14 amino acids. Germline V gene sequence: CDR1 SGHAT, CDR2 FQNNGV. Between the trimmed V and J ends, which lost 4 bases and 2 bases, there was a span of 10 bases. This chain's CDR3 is CASSSGLATDTQYF. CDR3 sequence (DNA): TGTGCCAGCAGCTCGGGACTCGCCACAGATACGCAGTATTTT.

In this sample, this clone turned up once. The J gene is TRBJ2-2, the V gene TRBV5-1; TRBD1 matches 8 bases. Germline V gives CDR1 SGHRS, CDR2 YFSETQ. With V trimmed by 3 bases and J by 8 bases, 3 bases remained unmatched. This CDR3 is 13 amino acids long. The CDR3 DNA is TGCGCCAGCAGCTCACAGGGGGTTGGGGAGCTGTTTTTT. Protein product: CASSSQGVGELFF.

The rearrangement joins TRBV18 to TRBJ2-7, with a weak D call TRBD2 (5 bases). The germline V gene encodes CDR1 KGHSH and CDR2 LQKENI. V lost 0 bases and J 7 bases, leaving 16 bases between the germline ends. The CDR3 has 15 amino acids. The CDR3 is CASSPPSGSGDEQYF. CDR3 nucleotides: TGTGCCAGCTCACCACCGTCAGGTTCCGGGGATGAGCAGTACTTC.

The DNA for the CDR3 is TGTGCCAGCACGGTTGAGAAGCTATACAATGAGCAGTTCTTC. It translates to CASTVEKLYNEQFF. The V and J genes are TRBV2 and TRBJ2-1; D uncertain. The V gene's germline CDR1 is SNHLY and CDR2 FYNNEI. Deletions cut 7 bases from V and 4 bases from J, with 14 bases between. The CDR3 is 14 amino acids.

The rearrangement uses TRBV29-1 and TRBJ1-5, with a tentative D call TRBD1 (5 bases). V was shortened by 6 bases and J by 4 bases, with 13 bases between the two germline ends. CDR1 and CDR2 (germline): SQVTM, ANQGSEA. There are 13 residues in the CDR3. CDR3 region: CSVVTGRNQPQHF. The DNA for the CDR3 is TGCAGCGTCGTTACAGGACGAAATCAGCCCCAGCATTTT.